A single sample gave rise to the 23 T cell receptor beta chains below, sequenced in a study of T cells in Graves' hyperthyroidism and ophthalmopathy. Regions amplified from RNA transcripts were the TCR beta CDR3 regions. In the first-round RT-PCR of the TCR CDR3, the HTBI primer set was used. TCRdb passed the multiplex PCR reads through MiXCR, listing each CDR3 protein once. The repertoire holds about 420,000 distinct CDR3 sequences, around a sixth seen once, with roughly 8% in the top ten. Sequenced input: blood. Receptor source: a woman in her late teens or twenties with Graves' hyperthyroidism.

This clonotype has at least ten counts. The chain recombines TRBV27 with TRBJ1-2; 8 nucleotides agree with TRBD1. V lost 6 bases and J lost 1; bases outside the gene matches: 7. From germline, CDR1 is MNHEY and CDR2 SMNVEV (reference sequence). This CDR3 is built from 15 residues. The CDR3 sequence is CASSGQGRGNYGYTF. CDR3 nucleotides: TGTGCCAGCAGCGGACAGGGTAGGGGTAACTATGGCTACACCTTC.

This clonotype appeared many times. The chain combines TRBV7-9 with TRBJ1-1; no reliable D call. Looked up from germline, CDR1 is SEHNR and CDR2 is FQNEAQ (reference sequence). The CDR3 is 13 residues long. The germline V and J ends were trimmed by 3 bases and 2 bases, with 7 bases remaining between them. CDR3 protein: CASSFDSNTEAFF. The CDR3 nucleotides read TGTGCCAGCAGCTTCGACTCCAACACTGAAGCTTTCTTT.

Only a few counts were recorded for this clonotype. At one end, the junction sequence differs from germline, possibly due to a read error. The V gene is TRBV6-1, the J gene TRBJ1-3, with D unresolved. The V gene's germline CDR1 is MNHNS and CDR2 SASEGT. The CDR3 loop spans 11 amino acids. This CDR3 reads CASSEDGRNNF. The CDR3 DNA follows: TGTGCCAGCAGTGAAGATGGCCGCAATAATTTT.

On this clonotype itself: The junction does not match germline at one end; this may be a read error. The rearrangement uses TRBV5-1 and TRBJ2-3; 7 positions match TRBD2. The CDR3 is 16 amino acids. CDR1 and CDR2 (germline): SGHRS, YFSETQ. The CDR3 DNA is TGCGCCAGCAGCCCCCTGGAGCGGGGATTCACAGATGCGCAGTATTTT. Its translation is CASSPLERGFTDAQYF. Complete variable domain (other parts from reference TRBV5-1 and TRBJ2-3): KAGVTQTPRYLIKTRGQQVTLSCSPISGHRSVSWYQQTPGQGLQFLFEYFSETQRNKGNFPGRFSGRQFSNSRSEMNVSTLELGDSALYLCASSPLERGFTDAQYFGPGTRLTVL.

This clonotype showed up many times. V is TRBV12-3 or TRBV12-4 and J is TRBJ2-3; 11 bases are shared with TRBD2. V gave up 5 bases and J gave up 8 bases; unmatched junction bases: 9. This CDR3 contains 15 residues. The CDR3 is CASSPIAGGPGTQYF. The CDR3 region has the DNA TGTGCCAGCAGTCCGATAGCGGGAGGGCCCGGTACGCAGTATTTT.

The table lists this clonotype with many counts. J is TRBJ2-5 and V is TRBV12-3 or TRBV12-4; 7 bases are shared with TRBD2. The CDR3 consists of 13 residues. J was trimmed by 4 bases and V by 6 bases; bases with no gene match: 5. The CDR3 DNA is TGTGCCAGCAGAGGCGGGAGTGCAGAGACCCAGTACTTC. Residues: CASRGGSAETQYF.

V usage is TRBV4-1 and J usage is TRBJ2-5; D gene uncertain. V shed 3 bases and J shed 5 bases, with 16 bases lying between them. The germline CDR1 and CDR2 sequences are MGHRA and YSYEKL. The CDR3 is made up of 15 amino acids. CDR3 in amino acids: CASSHRADPLETQYF. The DNA for the CDR3 is TGCGCCAGCAGCCACCGGGCGGACCCCTTGGAGACCCAGTACTTC.

This clonotype was detected ten times or more. The J gene is TRBJ1-6, the V gene TRBV10-3, with TRBD1 matching over 12 bases. In germline, CDR1 is ENHRY, CDR2 SYGVKD. This CDR3 contains 15 residues. Trimming took 5 bases from V and 8 from J; bases not matched to a gene: 4. CDR3 residues: CAISSGTGGDSPLHF. CDR3 nucleotides: TGTGCCATCAGTTCCGGGACAGGGGGCGATTCACCCCTCCACTTT.

This clonotype came up many times. V and J are TRBV6-6 and TRBJ2-1, with 7 bases aligning to TRBD2. In germline, CDR1 is MNHNY, CDR2 SVGAGI (reference sequence). Trimming cost V 2 bases and J 7 bases; bases outside gene matches: 14. The CDR3 runs 17 residues. For the CDR3, the DNA is TGTGCCAGCAGTTACGGGGGGGGACGGGTGGTCTCTAATGAGCAGTTCTTC. This codes for CASSYGGGRVVSNEQFF.

The CDR3 region has the DNA TGTGCCAGTAAACAATCCCCTGGACAGGGGATATTATCTGGGGCCAACGTCCTGACTTTC. Translation: CASKQSPGQGILSGANVLTF. This chain links TRBV2 with TRBJ2-6, with 9 positions matching TRBD1. The length of the CDR3 is 20 residues. CDR1 and CDR2 from the germline V gene are SNHLY and FYNNEI. V shed 9 bases and J 1 base; nucleotides not matched to a gene: 19.

J is TRBJ1-2 and V is TRBV6-5; 7 nucleotides line up with TRBD1. Unmatched junction bases numbered 4, after V lost 2 bases and J lost 4 bases. CDR3 length equals 14 residues. Germline V gene data show CDR1 as MNHEY and CDR2 as SVGAGI. CDR3 loop: CASSYTGARYGYTF. CDR3 DNA: TGTGCCAGCAGTTACACAGGGGCCCGCTATGGCTACACCTTC.

This clonotype has at least ten counts. The V call is TRBV18, the J call TRBJ2-7; 9 bases line up with TRBD1. The CDR3 contains 15 residues. V shed 0 bases, J shed 4 bases, and the junction held 4 bases outside the gene matches. In germline, CDR1 is KGHSH, CDR2 LQKENI. CDR3 in amino acids: CASSPPGQGLYEQYF. Here the CDR3 DNA reads TGTGCCAGCTCACCACCGGGACAGGGCTTATACGAGCAGTACTTC.

This clonotype was seen ten or more times. The chain recombines TRBV7-9 with TRBJ2-3, with 13 nucleotides matching TRBD2. V dropped 4 bases and J dropped 6; count of bases not matched to a gene: 7. The CDR3 spans 16 residues. The germline V gene has CDR1 SEHNR and CDR2 FQNEAQ (reference sequence). CDR3 loop: CASSWTSGSKADTQYF. CDR3 coding DNA: TGTGCCAGCAGCTGGACTAGCGGGAGCAAGGCGGATACGCAGTATTTT.

The V gene is TRBV6-1, the J gene TRBJ2-3; 7 bases fit TRBD2. Germline V gene sequence: CDR1 MNHNS, CDR2 SASEGT. J gave up 6 bases and V 4 bases, and 4 bases lay outside the gene matches. This CDR3 has 13 amino acids. CDR3: CASSGGGSDTQYF. CDR3 DNA: TGTGCCAGCAGTGGGGGGGGATCGGATACGCAGTATTTT.

This clonotype is a singleton in its sample. This chain joins TRBV28 and TRBJ2-7, with 8 positions matching TRBD2. V lost 3 bases and J lost 2; bases outside the gene matches: 9. The germline gives CDR1 MDHEN, CDR2 SYDVKM. The CDR3 contains 16 residues. The CDR3 bases are TGTGCCAGCAGTTTCCTCTCTAGCGGGCTGACCTACGAGCAGTACTTC. It translates to CASSFLSSGLTYEQYF.

This clonotype was seen a handful of times. The chain links TRBV7-9 to TRBJ2-5; weak D call: TRBD2 (5 bases). Trimming took off 5 bases at V and 2 bases at J, with 12 bases between the two ends. The CDR3 sequence is 14 residues long. Looked up from germline, CDR1 is SEHNR and CDR2 is FQNEAQ (reference sequence). Here the CDR3 DNA reads TGTGCCAGCAGCGTAATTTCGGGACAAGAGACCCAGTACTTC. This gives the protein CASSVISGQETQYF. The full variable domain, rest sourced from reference TRBV7-9 and TRBJ2-5, is DTGVSQNPRHKITKRGQNVTFRCDPISEHNRLYWYRQTLGQGPEFLTYFQNEAQLEKSRLLSDRFSAERPKGSFSTLEIQRTEQGDSAMYLCASSVISGQETQYFGPGTRLLVL.

This clonotype was seen only a few times. The chain combines TRBV5-1 with TRBJ2-2; D is unresolved. CDR3 length: 14 amino acids. Between the trimmed V and J ends, which lost 4 bases and 8 bases, there was a span of 15 bases. The germline CDR1 and CDR2 sequences are SGHRS and YFSETQ. CDR3 coding DNA: TGCGCCAGCAGCCTCGATATAGGATTGGGGGAGCTGTTTTTT. This codes for CASSLDIGLGELFF. Looking up the rest from reference TRBV5-1 and TRBJ2-2 gives the full variable domain: KAGVTQTPRYLIKTRGQQVTLSCSPISGHRSVSWYQQTPGQGLQFLFEYFSETQRNKGNFPGRFSGRQFSNSRSEMNVSTLELGDSALYLCASSLDIGLGELFFGEGSRLTVL.

This clonotype was detected many times. The chain carries TRBV6-1 and TRBJ1-3; 11 bases align to TRBD1. This CDR3 is built from 15 residues. V dropped 6 bases and J dropped 2; count of bases not matched to a gene: 3. Germline values: CDR1 MNHNS, CDR2 SASEGT. The CDR3 DNA sequence: TGTGCCAGCAGCACGGACAGGGGGCCTGGAAACACCATATATTTT. Translation gives CASSTDRGPGNTIYF.

This clonotype has a count of ten or more. A read error may produce the germline difference seen at one junction end. This chain joins TRBV7-7 and TRBJ2-3, with a weak D call TRBD2 (6 bases). This CDR3 is built from 17 residues. Germline assignment: CDR1 SSHAT and CDR2 FNYEAQ (reference sequence). The CDR3 spells CASSLGSPAGVTDTQYF. The CDR3 region has the DNA TGTGCTAGCAGCTTAGGCTCCCCAGCGGGCGTCACAGATACGCAGTATTTT.

The chain employs TRBV20-1 and TRBJ1-2; 7 positions match TRBD1. The CDR3 has 12 amino acids. The ends lost 6 bases at V and 3 bases at J; junction bases unmatched: 4. Germline assignment: CDR1 DFQATT and CDR2 SNEGSKA (reference sequence). Written as DNA, the CDR3 is TGCAGTGCCCTGGGGACAGACTATGGCTACACCTTC. This gives the protein CSALGTDYGYTF.

The chain links TRBV28 to TRBJ1-2; TRBD1 matches 7 bases. CDR1 is MDHEN and CDR2 is SYDVKM in the germline V gene. This CDR3 has 16 residues. Trimming at V came to 6 bases and at J to 6 bases, leaving 16 bases not matched to a gene. CDR3 in DNA: TGTGCCAGCAGCCCTTCTCTCGGGACAGCGATGGATGGCTACACCTTC. Its protein product is CASSPSLGTAMDGYTF.

In its sample, this clonotype was seen many times. The chain joins TRBV10-3 to TRBJ2-2; 10 bases align to TRBD2. The CDR3 has 15 residues. The ends lost 7 bases at V and 4 bases at J; junction bases unmatched: 6. In germline, CDR1 is ENHRY, CDR2 SYGVKD. The CDR3 is CAIIPGTSATGELFF. The CDR3 DNA reads as TGTGCCATCATTCCCGGGACTAGCGCCACCGGGGAGCTGTTTTTT.

This clonotype was seen more than once but under ten times. V usage is TRBV5-4 and J usage is TRBJ2-2; unclear D gene. The V and J ends lost 5 bases and 5 bases respectively, with 7 bases between them. Germline V gives CDR1 SGHNT, CDR2 YYREEE (reference sequence). The CDR3 loop spans 12 amino acids. The CDR3, as DNA: TGTGCCAGCAGTAAGGAGACCGGGGAGCTGTTTTTT. As protein: CASSKETGELFF.